This paragraph reports one TCR beta chain. This sample was included in a study of blood T cell repertoires in COVID-19. As for the study in general: Specimens from acute and convalescent COVID-19 originated in the United States, Italy and Spain.

The authors' processing: Estimation of nucleated cell counts relied on the amplification of reference gene primers. Method: immunoSEQ multiplex PCR; TCRdb's copy keeps in-frame clones and lacks some. The D gene and trimming were derived from the DNA, and the V and J assignments and clone size from that table. The sample has around 150,000 clones; roughly four fifths are singletons. Participants reported their clinical history, and cohort assignment relied on those reports. J gave up 6 bases and V 4 bases, and 15 bases lay outside the gene matches. Looked up from germline, CDR1 is SGHDT and CDR2 is YYEEEE. This CDR3 has 16 amino acids.

This receptor was identified in a man aged 45-65 years who had recovered from COVID-19. The chain employs TRBV5-6 and TRBJ2-7; 8 bases align to TRBD1. Sequencing was performed on PBMCs or T cells enriched from blood (not recorded which). The CDR3 DNA reads as TGTGCCAGCAGCCGGAGGGCGAGACAGGGGTCTGGCGAGCAGTACTTC. As protein: CASSRRARQGSGEQYF.